A selection of T cell receptor beta chains follows, all from one sample in a study of T-cell reconstitution after alpha-beta-depleted transplantation in children. TCRdb re-called the PCR reads through MiXCR, storing one row per CDR3 protein. Of about 980,000 distinct CDR3 sequences listed, roughly 29% were seen once; the top ten hold approximately 30%. The source material was PBMCs, mostly from graft donor cells, sampled 360 days after TCRalphabeta/CD19-depleted stem cell transplant. The receptors come from a boy younger than two who had a stem cell transplant for SCID, so the T cells may come from the graft donor. The CDR3 runs from the conserved cysteine through the conserved F or W. A D gene is named only where the DNA matches it firmly. Size is omitted from some rows. Given values are once, few, many or a class for expanded clones.

TRBV12-3/TRBV12-4,TRBJ1-1,few,-,CASKRSGGLGTEAFF,TGTGCCAGCAAGCGTTCCGGAGGCTTGGGGACTGAAGCTTTCTTT
TRBV20-1,TRBJ2-4,many,-,CSARDMGRRGDIQYF,TGCAGTGCTAGAGATATGGGGAGGAGGGGGGACATTCAGTACTTC
TRBV7-9,TRBJ2-7,-,-,CASSLVEALGGPLEQYF,TGTGCCAGCAGCTTAGTGGAGGCCCTAGGGGGTCCCCTCGAGCAGTACTTC
TRBV20-1,TRBJ1-2,few,-,CSARDRDDDYGYTF,TGCAGTGCTAGAGACCGGGACGACGACTATGGCTACACCTTC
TRBV29-1,TRBJ2-1,-,-,CSVERGEQFF,TGCAGCGTTGAAAGGGGTGAGCAGTTCTTC
TRBV5-1,TRBJ2-1,few,TRBD2,CASRSSGGPSSYNEQFF,TGCGCCAGCAGATCAAGCGGGGGGCCGAGCTCCTACAATGAGCAGTTCTTC
TRBV6-2/TRBV6-3,TRBJ2-3,-,-,CASSYQGRQYF,TGTGCCAGCAGTTACCAGGGAAGGCAGTATTTT
TRBV12-3/TRBV12-4,TRBJ1-4,-,-,CASSGGQRISYEKLFF,TGTGCCAGCAGTGGGGGTCAGAGGATATCTTACGAAAAACTGTTTTTT
TRBV10-2,TRBJ2-1,-,-,CASSEEDYNEQFF,TGCGCCAGCAGTGAGGAGGACTACAATGAGCAGTTCTTC
TRBV6-2/TRBV6-3,TRBJ2-2,-,-,CASSYMGGWNTGELFF,TGTGCCAGCAGTTACATGGGGGGCTGGAACACCGGGGAGCTGTTTTTT
TRBV27,TRBJ1-2,few,-,CASSLNGFDYGYTF,TGTGCCAGCAGTTTAAATGGGTTCGACTATGGCTACACCTTC